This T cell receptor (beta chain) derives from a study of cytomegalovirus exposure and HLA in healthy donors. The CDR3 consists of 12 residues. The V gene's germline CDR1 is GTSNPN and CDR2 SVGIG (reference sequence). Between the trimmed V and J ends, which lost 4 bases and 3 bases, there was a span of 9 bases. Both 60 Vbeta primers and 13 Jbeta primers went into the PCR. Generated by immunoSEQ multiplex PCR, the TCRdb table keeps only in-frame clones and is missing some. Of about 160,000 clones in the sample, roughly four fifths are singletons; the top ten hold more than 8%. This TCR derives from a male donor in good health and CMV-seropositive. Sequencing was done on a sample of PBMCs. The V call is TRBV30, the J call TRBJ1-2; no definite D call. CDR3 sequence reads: CAWTGWDYGYTF. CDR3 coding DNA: TGTGCCTGGACAGGTTGGGACTATGGCTACACCTTC.